The entry below describes one T cell receptor beta chain. Its antigen is unknown. Germline CDR1 is DFQATT and CDR2 is SNEGSKA (reference sequence). This CDR3 is built from 14 residues. Some 38,000 genome equivalents of blood DNA were amplified for TRB. These data come from a study of T cell clusters in autoimmune cytopenias. One tube held mixed TRB-A and TRB-B primer pools for touch-down PCR. TCRdb reprocessed the multiplex PCR reads and stores each CDR3 protein as one record, lacking DNA. The sample has approximately 8,800 distinct CDR3 sequences, and its top ten clones hold 4% to 5%. Study-wide results and limits: TRB repertoire shifts in secondary cytopenia and chronic lymphocytic leukemia mostly reflected lymphoma, not autoimmunity. Primary autoimmune cytopenia patients seemingly lacked the physiological T cell clusters found in healthy donors.

The V and J genes are TRBV20-1 and TRBJ2-7; TCRdb selects TRBD1, and the lack of DNA leaves this call unchecked. The TCR was taken from a human donor with an autoimmune cytopenia or autoimmune hepatitis (not recorded which). The sequenced material came from peripheral blood. The CDR3 sequence: CSAPQGAAGGEQYF.